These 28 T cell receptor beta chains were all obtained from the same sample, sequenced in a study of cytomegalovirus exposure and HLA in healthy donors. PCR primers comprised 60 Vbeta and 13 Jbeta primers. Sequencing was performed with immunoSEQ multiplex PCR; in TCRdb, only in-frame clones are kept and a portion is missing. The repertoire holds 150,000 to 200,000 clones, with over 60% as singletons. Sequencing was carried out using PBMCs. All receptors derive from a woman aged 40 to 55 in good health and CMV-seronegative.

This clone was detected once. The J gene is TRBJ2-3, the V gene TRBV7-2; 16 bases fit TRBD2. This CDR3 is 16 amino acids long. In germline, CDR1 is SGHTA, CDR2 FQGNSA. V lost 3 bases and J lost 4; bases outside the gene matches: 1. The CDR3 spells CASSLGLAGGSDTQYF. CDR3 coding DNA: TGTGCCAGCAGCTTGGGACTAGCGGGAGGGTCAGATACGCAGTATTTT.

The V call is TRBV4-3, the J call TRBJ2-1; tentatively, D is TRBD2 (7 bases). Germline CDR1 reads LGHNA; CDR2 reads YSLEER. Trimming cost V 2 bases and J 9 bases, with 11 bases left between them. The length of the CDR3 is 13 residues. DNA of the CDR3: TGCGCCAGCAGCCAAAGGGGGGGGCTTGAGCAGTTCTTC. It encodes CASSQRGGLEQFF.

CDR3 loop: CASSVAGGALEKLFF. DNA of the CDR3: TGTGCCAGCAGCGTAGCTGGTGGGGCGCTCGAAAAACTGTTTTTT. The V gene is TRBV9, the J gene TRBJ1-4; the D gene is possibly TRBD1 (5 bases). V lost 0 bases and J 8 bases, leaving 14 bases between the germline ends. The CDR3 is 15 residues long. Germline CDR1 reads SGDLS; CDR2 reads YYNGEE.

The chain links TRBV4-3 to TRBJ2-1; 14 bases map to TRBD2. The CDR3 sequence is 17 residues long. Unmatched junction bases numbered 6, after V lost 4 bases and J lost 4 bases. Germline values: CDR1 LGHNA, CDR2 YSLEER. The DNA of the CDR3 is TGCGCCAGCAGCCCCGGGACTAGCGGGAGTCGGTACAATGAGCAGTTCTTC. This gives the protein CASSPGTSGSRYNEQFF.

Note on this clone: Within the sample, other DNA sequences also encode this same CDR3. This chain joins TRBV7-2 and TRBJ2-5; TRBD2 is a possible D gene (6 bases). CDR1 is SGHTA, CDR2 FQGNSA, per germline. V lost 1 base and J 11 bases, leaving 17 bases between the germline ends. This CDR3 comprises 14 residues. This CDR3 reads CASSLGGGAVTQYF. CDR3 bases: TGTGCCAGCAGCTTAGGTGGCGGGGCAGTGACTCAGTACTTC. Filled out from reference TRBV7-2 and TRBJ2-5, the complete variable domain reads GAGVSQSPSNKVTEKGKDVELRCDPISGHTALYWYRQSLGQGLEFLIYFQGNSAPDKSGLPSDRFSAERTGGSVSTLTIQRTQQEDSAVYLCASSLGGGAVTQYFGPGTRLLVL.

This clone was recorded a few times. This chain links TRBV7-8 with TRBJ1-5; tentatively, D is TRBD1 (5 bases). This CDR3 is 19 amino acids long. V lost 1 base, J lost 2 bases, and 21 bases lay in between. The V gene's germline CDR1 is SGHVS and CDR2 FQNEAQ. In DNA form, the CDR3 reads TGTGCCAGCAGCTTAGTGCCCCGGGGGGGGATCGGGGGCAATCAGCCCCAGCATTTT. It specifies CASSLVPRGGIGGNQPQHF.

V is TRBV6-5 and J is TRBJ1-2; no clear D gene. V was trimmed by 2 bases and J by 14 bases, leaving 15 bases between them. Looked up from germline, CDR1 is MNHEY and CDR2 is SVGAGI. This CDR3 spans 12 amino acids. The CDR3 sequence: CASSYEGGLRTF. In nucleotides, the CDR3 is TGTGCCAGCAGTTACGAGGGCGGCCTGAGGACCTTC.

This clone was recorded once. The CDR3 region has the DNA TGTGCCAGCAGTGCCGGGTCTAACTATGGCTACACCTTC. This encodes CASSAGSNYGYTF. This chain connects TRBV7-6 to TRBJ1-2; D gene unclear. V was shortened by 6 bases and J by 0 bases, with 8 bases between the two germline ends. Germline V gene data show CDR1 as SGHVS and CDR2 as FNYEAQ. The CDR3 length is 13 residues.

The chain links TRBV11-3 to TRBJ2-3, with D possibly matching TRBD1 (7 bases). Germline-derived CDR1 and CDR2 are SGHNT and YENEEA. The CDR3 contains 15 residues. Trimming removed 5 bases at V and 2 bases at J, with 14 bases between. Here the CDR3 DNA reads TGTGCCAGCAGCCAGGGGGGCTTCAACACAGATACGCAGTATTTT. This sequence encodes CASSQGGFNTDTQYF.

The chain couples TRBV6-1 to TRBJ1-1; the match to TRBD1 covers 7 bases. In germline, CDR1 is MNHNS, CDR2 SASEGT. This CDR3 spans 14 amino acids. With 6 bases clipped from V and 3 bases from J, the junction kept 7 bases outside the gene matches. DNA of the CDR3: TGTGCCAGCAGGCAGGGGGGAGGAGACACTGAAGCTTTCTTT. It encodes CASRQGGGDTEAFF.

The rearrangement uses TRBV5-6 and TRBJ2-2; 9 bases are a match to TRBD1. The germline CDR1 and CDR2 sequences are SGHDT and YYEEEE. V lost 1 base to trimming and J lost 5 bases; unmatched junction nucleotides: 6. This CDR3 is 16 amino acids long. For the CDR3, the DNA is TGTGCCAGCAGCTTGTTTGGGACAGGGTATACCGGGGAGCTGTTTTTT. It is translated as CASSLFGTGYTGELFF.

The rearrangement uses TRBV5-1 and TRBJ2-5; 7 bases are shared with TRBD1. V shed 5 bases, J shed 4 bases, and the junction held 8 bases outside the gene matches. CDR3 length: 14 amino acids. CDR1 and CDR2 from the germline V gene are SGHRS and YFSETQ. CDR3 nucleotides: TGCGCCAGCAGAGTACAGGGGATGGGAGAGACCCAGTACTTC. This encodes CASRVQGMGETQYF.

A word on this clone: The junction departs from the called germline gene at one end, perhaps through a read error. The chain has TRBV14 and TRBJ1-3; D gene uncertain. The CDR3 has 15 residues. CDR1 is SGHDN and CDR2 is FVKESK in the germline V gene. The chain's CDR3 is CASSQEVRSVNTIYF. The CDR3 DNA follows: TGTGCCAGCAGCCAAGAAGTCAGATCTGTAAACACCATATATTTT.

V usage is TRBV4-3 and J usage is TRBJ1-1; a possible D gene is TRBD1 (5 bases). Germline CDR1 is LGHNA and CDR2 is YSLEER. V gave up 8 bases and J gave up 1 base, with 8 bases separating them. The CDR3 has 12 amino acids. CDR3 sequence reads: CASGHQNTEAFF. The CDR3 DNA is TGCGCCAGCGGACACCAGAACACTGAAGCTTTCTTT.

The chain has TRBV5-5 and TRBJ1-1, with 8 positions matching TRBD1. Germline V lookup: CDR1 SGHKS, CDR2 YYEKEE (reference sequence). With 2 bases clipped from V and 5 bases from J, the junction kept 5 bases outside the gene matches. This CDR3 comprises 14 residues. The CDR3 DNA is TGTGCCAGCAGCTTACAGGGGGGTAAAACTGAAGCTTTCTTT. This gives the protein CASSLQGGKTEAFF.

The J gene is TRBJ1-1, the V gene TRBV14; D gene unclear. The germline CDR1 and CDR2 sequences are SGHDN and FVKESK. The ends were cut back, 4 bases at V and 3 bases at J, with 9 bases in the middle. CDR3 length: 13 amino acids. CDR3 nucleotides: TGTGCCAGCAGCCGCCAGGCGCACACTGAAGCTTTCTTT. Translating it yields CASSRQAHTEAFF. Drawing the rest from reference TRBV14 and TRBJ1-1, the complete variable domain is EAGVTQFPSHSVIEKGQTVTLRCDPISGHDNLYWYRRVMGKEIKFLLHFVKESKQDESGMPNNRFLAERTGGTYSTLKVQPAELEDSGVYFCASSRQAHTEAFFGQGTRLTVV.

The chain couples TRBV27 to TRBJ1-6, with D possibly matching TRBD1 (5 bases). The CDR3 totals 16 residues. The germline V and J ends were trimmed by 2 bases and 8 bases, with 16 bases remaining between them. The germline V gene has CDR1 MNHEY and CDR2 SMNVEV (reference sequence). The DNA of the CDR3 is TGTGCCAGCAGTTTAGTCGTTCCCCGCAGGGATTCACCCCTCCACTTT. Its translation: CASSLVVPRRDSPLHF.

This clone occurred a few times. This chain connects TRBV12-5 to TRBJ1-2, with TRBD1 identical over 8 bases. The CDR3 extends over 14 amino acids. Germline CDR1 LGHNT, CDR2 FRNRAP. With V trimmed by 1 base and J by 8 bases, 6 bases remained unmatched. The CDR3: CASGLGGTGGGYTF. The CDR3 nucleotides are TGTGCTAGTGGTTTGGGGGGGACAGGAGGGGGCTACACCTTC.

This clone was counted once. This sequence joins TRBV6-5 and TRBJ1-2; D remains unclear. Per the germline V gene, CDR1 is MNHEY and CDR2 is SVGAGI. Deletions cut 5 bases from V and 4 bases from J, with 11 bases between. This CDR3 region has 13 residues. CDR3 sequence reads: CASSLRTPYGYTF. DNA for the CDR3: TGTGCCAGCAGTCTCCGGACTCCCTATGGCTACACCTTC.

CDR3 nucleotide sequence: TGTGCCAGCATGCGAACGGGGGGCCTCTATGGCTACACCTTC. Encoded protein: CASMRTGGLYGYTF. This sequence joins TRBV7-9 and TRBJ1-2; tentatively, D is TRBD1 (6 bases). This CDR3 comprises 14 residues. Germline V gives CDR1 SEHNR, CDR2 FQNEAQ (reference sequence). Between the trimmed V and J ends, which lost 7 bases and 4 bases, there was a span of 16 bases. Full variable domain (rest looked up from reference TRBV7-9 and TRBJ1-2): DTGVSQNPRHKITKRGQNVTFRCDPISEHNRLYWYRQTLGQGPEFLTYFQNEAQLEKSRLLSDRFSAERPKGSFSTLEIQRTEQGDSAMYLCASMRTGGLYGYTFGSGTRLTVV.

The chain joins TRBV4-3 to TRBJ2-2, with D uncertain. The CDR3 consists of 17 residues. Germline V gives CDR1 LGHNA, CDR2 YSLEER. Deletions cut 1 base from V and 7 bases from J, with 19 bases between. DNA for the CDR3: TGCGCCAGCAGCCAAGTTCGTCGGGTCTATACACTCGGGGAGCTGTTTTTT. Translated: CASSQVRRVYTLGELFF.

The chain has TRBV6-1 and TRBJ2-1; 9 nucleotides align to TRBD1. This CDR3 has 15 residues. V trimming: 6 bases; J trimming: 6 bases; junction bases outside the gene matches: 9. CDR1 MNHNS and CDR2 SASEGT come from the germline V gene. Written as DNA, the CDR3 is TGTGCCAGCAGCCTAAGACAGGGGGACGGCAATGAGCAGTTCTTC. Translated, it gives CASSLRQGDGNEQFF.

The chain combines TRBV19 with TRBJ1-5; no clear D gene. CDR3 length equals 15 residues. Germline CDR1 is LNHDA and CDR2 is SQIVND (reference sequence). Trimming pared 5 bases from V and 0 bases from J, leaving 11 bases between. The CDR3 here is CASSPVPYSNQPQHF. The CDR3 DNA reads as TGTGCCAGTAGTCCCGTCCCTTATAGCAATCAGCCCCAGCATTTT.

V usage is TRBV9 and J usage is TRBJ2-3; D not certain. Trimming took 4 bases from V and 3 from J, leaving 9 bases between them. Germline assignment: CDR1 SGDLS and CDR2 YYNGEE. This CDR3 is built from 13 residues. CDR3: CASSPLRTDTQYF. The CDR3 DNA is TGTGCCAGCAGCCCCCTCCGGACAGATACGCAGTATTTT.

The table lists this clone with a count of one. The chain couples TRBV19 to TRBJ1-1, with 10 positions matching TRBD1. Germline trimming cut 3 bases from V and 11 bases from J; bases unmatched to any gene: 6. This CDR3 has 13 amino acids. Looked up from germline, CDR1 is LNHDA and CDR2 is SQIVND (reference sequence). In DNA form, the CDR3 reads TGTGCCAGTAGTATGGGACAGGGGCGGAGGGCTTTCTTT. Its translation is CASSMGQGRRAFF.

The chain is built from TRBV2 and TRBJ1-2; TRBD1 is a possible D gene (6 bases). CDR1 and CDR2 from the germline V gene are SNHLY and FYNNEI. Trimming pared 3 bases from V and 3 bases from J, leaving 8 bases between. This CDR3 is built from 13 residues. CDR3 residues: CASSDSGDYGYTF. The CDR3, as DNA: TGTGCCAGCAGTGACTCAGGGGACTATGGCTACACCTTC. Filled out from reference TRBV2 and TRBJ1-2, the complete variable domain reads EPEVTQTPSHQVTQMGQEVILRCVPISNHLYFYWYRQILGQKVEFLVSFYNNEISEKSEIFDDQFSVERPDGSNFTLKIRSTKLEDSAMYFCASSDSGDYGYTFGSGTRLTVV.

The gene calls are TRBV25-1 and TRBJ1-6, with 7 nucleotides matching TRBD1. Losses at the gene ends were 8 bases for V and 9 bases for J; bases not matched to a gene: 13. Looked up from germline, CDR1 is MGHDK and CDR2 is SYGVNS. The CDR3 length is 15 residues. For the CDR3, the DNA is TGTGCCAGCTCGAACAGGGGAATTTTGAGTTCACCCCTCCACTTT. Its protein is CASSNRGILSSPLHF.

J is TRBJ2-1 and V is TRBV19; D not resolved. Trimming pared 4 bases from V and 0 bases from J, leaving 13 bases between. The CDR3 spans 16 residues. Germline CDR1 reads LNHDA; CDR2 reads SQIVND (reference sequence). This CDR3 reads CASSRLASSSYNEQFF. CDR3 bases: TGTGCCAGTAGTAGGTTGGCCTCCAGCTCCTACAATGAGCAGTTCTTC.